This passage covers 8 T cell receptor beta chains from one sample sequenced in a study of T cell repertoires in cytomegalovirus infection. What these receptors recognize is not known. A single record per CDR3 protein comes from TCRdb applying MiXCR to the reads. This table holds 250,000 to 400,000 distinct CDR3 sequences, more than 20% found once. The specimen was cultured PBMCs, collected from culture after CMV antigen stimulation. These receptors were collected from a human donor in good health (CMV status not recorded). Some clones in this sample may be carry-over from other donors' samples.

The rearrangement links TRBV28 to TRBJ1-5, with 7 bases identical to TRBD1. V lost 5 bases to trimming and J lost 5 bases; unmatched junction nucleotides: 6. Looked up from germline, CDR1 is MDHEN and CDR2 is SYDVKM. This CDR3 has 14 amino acids. CDR3 sequence: CASSAGGIDQPQHF. CDR3 bases: TGTGCCAGCAGTGCAGGGGGGATTGATCAGCCCCAGCATTTT.

This clonotype showed up many times. The CDR3 DNA sequence: TGTGCCAGCAGCTTAGGGTCGGCAGGGGCTAATGAAAAACTGTTTTTT. It translates to CASSLGSAGANEKLFF. This rearrangement joins TRBV7-2 to TRBJ1-4; tentatively, D is TRBD1 (6 bases). The CDR3 contains 16 residues. CDR1 and CDR2 (germline): SGHTA, FQGNSA. V was cut by 1 base and J by 3 bases, with 12 bases left in between. The full variable domain, in which reference TRBV7-2 and TRBJ1-4 provide the parts outside the CDR3, is GAGVSQSPSNKVTEKGKDVELRCDPISGHTALYWYRQSLGQGLEFLIYFQGNSAPDKSGLPSDRFSAERTGGSVSTLTIQRTQQEDSAVYLCASSLGSAGANEKLFFGSGTQLSVL.

The chain combines TRBV13 with TRBJ2-3, with D perhaps TRBD2 (6 bases). The CDR3 is 15 residues long. Trimming left V 2 bases short and J 4 bases short, with 13 bases between. Germline CDR1 reads PRHDT; CDR2 reads FYEKMQ (reference sequence). Here the CDR3 DNA reads TGTGCCAGCAGCTTACTTCCTAGCGCGGCAGATACGCAGTATTTT. It is translated as CASSLLPSAADTQYF.

This clonotype has only a few counts. V gene TRBV7-9 combines with J gene TRBJ2-1, with unresolved D. CDR1 SEHNR and CDR2 FQNEAQ come from the germline V gene (reference sequence). V dropped 3 bases and J dropped 8 bases, with 8 bases sitting between them. The CDR3 runs to 12 residues. The CDR3 bases are TGTGCCAGCAGCTTCTCTTTAGATGAGCAGTTCTTC. Protein: CASSFSLDEQFF.

The gene calls are TRBV4-1 and TRBJ2-7, with D possibly TRBD2 on 6 matching bases. This CDR3 is 14 amino acids long. The germline gives CDR1 MGHRA, CDR2 YSYEKL. V lost 4 bases to trimming and J lost 4 bases, with 14 bases between them. CDR3 protein: CASSPRRARYEQYF. In DNA form, the CDR3 reads TGCGCCAGCAGCCCACGGAGGGCGAGGTACGAGCAGTACTTC.

This clonotype has a handful of counts. This sequence joins TRBV28 and TRBJ2-7; 8 nucleotides agree with TRBD1. The trim removed 3 bases at V and 1 base at J, leaving 5 bases unmatched. This CDR3 has 15 residues. From germline, CDR1 is MDHEN and CDR2 SYDVKM. CDR3 sequence: CASSFIGQGSYEQYF. CDR3 nucleotide sequence: TGTGCCAGCAGTTTTATTGGACAGGGTTCCTACGAGCAGTACTTC.

V usage is TRBV30 and J usage is TRBJ2-7; 13 bases agree with TRBD2. There are 13 residues in the CDR3. Germline V CDR1 and CDR2: GTSNPN, SVGIG (reference sequence). The V segment lost 8 bases and the J segment 3 bases; nucleotides outside the gene matches: 4. The CDR3: CAGRLAGGYEQYF. In nucleotides, the CDR3 is TGTGCCGGCCGACTAGCGGGAGGCTACGAGCAGTACTTC.

In this sample, this clonotype turned up many times. The V call is TRBV7-2, the J call TRBJ1-5, with D unresolved. Trimming took 7 bases from V and 5 from J, leaving 15 bases between them. From germline, CDR1 is SGHTA and CDR2 FQGNSA. The CDR3 covers 14 residues. CDR3 protein: CASTAGSGDQPQHF. CDR3 sequence (DNA): TGTGCCAGCACCGCGGGGTCGGGAGATCAGCCCCAGCATTTT.